This is a list of T cell receptor beta chains from one sample in a study of shared clonotypes between healthy human individuals. Clones were sequenced by immunoSEQ multiplex PCR, and TCRdb holds only the in-frame ones, with some missing. The sample holds 800,000 to 1,200,000 clones, 75% to 85% seen once. The sequencing input was memory CD4+ T cells from PBMCs. These receptors were collected from a man between 18 and 35 years old in good health. Some clones in this sample may be carry-over from other donors' samples. CDR3s include the opening cysteine and the closing phenylalanine or tryptophan. A D gene is named only where the DNA matches it firmly. Clone size is stated in some rows and not others, as once, few, many or a class when expanded.

V gene	clone size	D gene	J gene	CDR3 protein	CDR3 DNA
TRBV14	.	TRBD2	TRBJ2-1	CASSQNSGRVNNEQFF	TGTGCCAGCAGCCAAAATAGCGGGAGGGTGAACAATGAGCAGTTCTTC
TRBV2	.	.	TRBJ2-7	CASSEVGSRPPGSYEQYF	TGTGCCAGCAGTGAAGTGGGCTCCCGGCCCCCGGGCTCCTACGAGCAGTACTTC
TRBV19	once	.	TRBJ2-1	CASSLNYNEQFF	TGTGCCAGTAGTCTAAACTACAATGAGCAGTTCTTC
TRBV28	.	.	TRBJ1-5	CASRFANQPQHF	TGTGCCAGCAGGTTCGCTAATCAGCCCCAGCATTTT
TRBV29-1	.	.	TRBJ1-1	CSVEVGRDTEAFF	TGCAGCGTTGAGGTAGGGAGGGACACTGAAGCTTTCTTT
TRBV7-2	.	.	TRBJ2-7	CASSLDGTYEQYF	TGTGCCAGCAGCTTAGACGGCACCTACGAGCAGTACTTC
TRBV7-3	once	.	TRBJ2-5	CASSLRQLQIQETQYF	TGTGCCAGCAGCCTTAGGCAGCTGCAGATCCAAGAGACCCAGTACTTC
TRBV28	.	TRBD1	TRBJ2-1	CASRSPLTGEREFF	TGTGCCAGCAGATCACCCTTAACAGGGGAAAGAGAGTTCTTC
TRBV7-9	.	TRBD1	TRBJ1-5	CASSLGTGYSQPQHF	TGTGCCAGCAGCTTAGGGACAGGGTACAGTCAGCCCCAGCATTTT
TRBV27	.	.	TRBJ1-5	CASSLGWGGDQPQHF	TGTGCCAGCAGTTTGGGGTGGGGGGGCGATCAGCCCCAGCATTTT
TRBV7-3	.	.	TRBJ2-1	CASSLSTGGVNEQFF	TGTGCCAGCAGCTTAAGTACAGGGGGGGTGAATGAGCAGTTCTTC
TRBV2	.	.	TRBJ2-7	CASSPGPSTARVYEQYF	TGTGCCAGCAGCCCGGGTCCCAGCACCGCACGAGTGTACGAGCAGTACTTC
TRBV19	once	.	TRBJ2-1	CASNPRGPYNEQFF	TGTGCCAGTAACCCCAGGGGACCCTACAATGAGCAGTTCTTC
TRBV7-2	.	TRBD1	TRBJ2-6	CASSKGQGRGANVLTF	TGTGCCAGCAGCAAGGGACAGGGGCGCGGGGCCAACGTCCTGACTTTC
TRBV13	.	.	TRBJ1-1	CASSGGLFTEAFF	TGTGCCAGCTCGGGGGGGCTGTTTACTGAAGCTTTCTTT
TRBV28	.	TRBD2	TRBJ2-7	CASSPHSGSYEQYF	TGTGCCAGCAGCCCTCATAGCGGGAGTTACGAGCAGTACTTC
TRBV18	.	TRBD2	TRBJ2-1	CASSPPRGLGLAGVYNEQFF	TGTGCCAGCTCACCCCCTCGGGGTCTGGGGCTAGCGGGAGTATACAATGAGCAGTTCTTC
TRBV5-6	.	TRBD1	TRBJ2-7	CASSWGGQGYEQYF	TGTGCCAGCAGCTGGGGCGGACAGGGGTACGAGCAGTACTTC
TRBV10-1	.	TRBD1	TRBJ2-7	CASSGGQPYEQYF	TGCGCCAGCAGTGGGGGACAGCCCTACGAGCAGTACTTC
TRBV2	.	TRBD1	TRBJ2-3	CARRQGKGDTQYF	TGTGCCAGAAGACAGGGAAAAGGAGATACGCAGTATTTT
TRBV29-1	.	TRBD1	TRBJ2-5	CSGGTAQETQYF	TGCAGCGGGGGGACAGCCCAAGAGACCCAGTACTTC
TRBV28	.	TRBD1	TRBJ1-2	CASRPYQGARVFSNYGYTF	TGTGCCAGCAGGCCCTATCAGGGGGCGCGCGTTTTTTCTAACTATGGCTACACCTTC
TRBV7-9	.	.	TRBJ1-1	CASSFKGQSLEAFF	TGTGCCAGCAGCTTCAAGGGGCAGAGCTTAGAAGCTTTCTTT
TRBV13	.	TRBD1	TRBJ2-7	CASSLGTGLSYEQYF	TGTGCCAGCAGCTTGGGGACAGGGCTCTCCTACGAGCAGTACTTC
TRBV14	.	.	TRBJ1-1	CASSQEYRMNTEAFF	TGTGCCAGCAGCCAAGAATACAGGATGAACACTGAAGCTTTCTTT
TRBV28	.	.	TRBJ2-3	CAGRAGSTDTQYF	TGTGCCGGTCGGGCGGGAAGCACAGATACGCAGTATTTT
TRBV11-1	.	.	TRBJ1-5	CASSPGPNQPQHF	TGTGCCAGCAGCCCCGGACCCAATCAGCCCCAGCATTTT
TRBV29-1	.	.	TRBJ1-3	CSVYRGNTIYF	TGCAGCGTTTACCGGGGAAACACCATATATTTT